This TCR beta chain was sequenced during a study of T cell repertoires in cytomegalovirus infection (dated by TCRdb to between 2019 and 2020). Regarding the complete study: Peptide stimulations targeted recently identified HLA-C-restricted CMV epitopes, whose presentation resists viral immunomodulation, together with well-studied HLA-B-restricted epitopes. Donor HLA type was relevant to the analysis, because carriage of CMV infection together with the matching HLA type was indicated by public TCR beta signatures.

Sample treatment or condition, as interpreted from the label and publication: in vitro stimulation with specific CMV peptide epitopes to enrich CMV-specific T cells. TCRdb lists the instrument as Illumina HiSeq 1500. TCRdb trimmed public reads at Q25 via fastp, called clones via MiXCR and kept in-frame beta chains. Each entry is one CDR3 protein sequence, shown with its most common DNA and genes. The sample yields tens of thousands of distinct CDR3 sequences; over 40% were counted once. Approximately 94% of the sample rests with the top ten. Broader findings and caveats from the paper: The ex vivo response was dominated by HLA-C-restricted CMV-specific TCR beta clonotypes, which also provided the single most frequent clonotype in two of eight donors. In both this cohort and an independent cohort of 352 donors, the cumulative frequency of public TCR beta family members distinguished carriers of CMV infection plus the relevant HLA type.

The CDR3 numbers 14 residues from cysteine through phenylalanine. The sequence is cut down to CDR3 DNA, 42 bases in frame from base 1. The germline V gene yields SGDLS for CDR1 and YYNGEE for CDR2. V sheds 0 bases and J sheds 2 bases, leaving 7 bases between their ends. A word on this clonotype: This clone's antigen is unknown. Base qualities are missing; no much larger clone stands one base away.

The chain joins TRBV9 to TRBJ2-3; the D segment cannot be called with confidence. This specimen was CD8+ T cells from cultured PBMCs, taken from culture after CMV antigen stimulation. This receptor was obtained from a human donor in good health (CMV status not recorded). Some clones in this sample may be carry-over from other donors' samples. The CDR3 protein is CASSVEGSTDTQYF. The sequence in DNA is TGTGCCAGCAGCGTAGAAGGGTCCACAGATACGCAGTATTTT. The CDR3 plus the reference TRBV9 and TRBJ2-3 genes for the other parts give the full variable domain: DSGVTQTPKHLITATGQRVTLRCSPRSGDLSVYWYQQSLDQGLQFLIQYYNGEERAKGNILERFSAQQFPDLHSELNLSSLELGDSALYFCASSVEGSTDTQYFGPGTRLTVL.